By sample fraction, the clone carrying this T cell receptor (beta chain) is medium-sized. Germline CDR1 DFQATT, CDR2 SNEGSKA (reference sequence). Trimming shortened V by 7 bases and J by 4 bases, and 16 bases separated the two germline ends. The CDR3 extends over 13 amino acids. Constant-region reverse primers amplified full-length variable regions, followed by semi-nested Nested Universal Primer A PCR. TCRdb independently ran MiXCR on the 5' RACE reads; one entry per CDR3 protein. The data contain roughly 5,300 distinct CDR3 sequences, around a third of them singletons. The memory fraction was CD4+CD45RO+CD25- cells.

This sequence was found in a female donor with breast cancer. The chain carries TRBV20-1 and TRBJ1-2, with unresolved D. The sequenced sample was memory CD4+ T cells sorted from blood. The subset: memory CD4+ T cells, CD4+CD45RO+CD25-. The CDR3 reads CSVSKRKPYGYTF. In DNA, the CDR3 is TGCAGTGTCAGTAAGAGGAAACCCTATGGCTACACCTTC.